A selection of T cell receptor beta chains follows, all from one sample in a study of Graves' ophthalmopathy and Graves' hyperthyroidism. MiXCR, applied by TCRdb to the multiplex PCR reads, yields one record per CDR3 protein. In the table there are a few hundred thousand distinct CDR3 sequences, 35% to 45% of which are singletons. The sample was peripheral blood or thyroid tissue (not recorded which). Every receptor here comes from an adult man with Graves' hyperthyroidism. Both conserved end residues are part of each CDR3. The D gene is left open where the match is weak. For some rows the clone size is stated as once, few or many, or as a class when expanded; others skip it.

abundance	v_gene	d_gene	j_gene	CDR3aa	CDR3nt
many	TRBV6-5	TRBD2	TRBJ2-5	CASRPGGFDETQYF	TGTGCCAGCAGGCCGGGAGGTTTCGATGAGACCCAGTACTTC
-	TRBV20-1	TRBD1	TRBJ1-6	CSAREGGDRSYNSPLHF	TGCAGTGCTAGAGAAGGGGGGGACAGGTCCTATAATTCACCCCTCCACTTT
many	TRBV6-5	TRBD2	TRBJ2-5	CASSYSTSGRQTQYF	TGTGCCAGCAGTTACTCGACTAGCGGTCGACAGACCCAGTACTTC
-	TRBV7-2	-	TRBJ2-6	CASSFWGAYVLTF	TGTGCCAGCAGCTTTTGGGGGGCCTACGTCCTGACTTTC
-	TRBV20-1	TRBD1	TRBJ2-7	CSVPGQGLSEQYF	TGCAGTGTCCCGGGACAGGGGTTGAGCGAGCAGTACTTC
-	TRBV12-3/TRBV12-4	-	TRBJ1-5	CASSLGGPRYEHF	TGTGCCAGCAGTTTAGGGGGTCCACGCTACGAGCATTTT
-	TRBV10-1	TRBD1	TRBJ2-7	CASSESRQGSRGEQYF	TGCGCCAGCAGTGAATCAAGACAGGGGAGTAGGGGCGAGCAGTACTTC
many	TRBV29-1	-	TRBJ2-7	CSGLGGSDEQYF	TGCAGCGGGTTAGGGGGGTCCGACGAGCAGTACTTC
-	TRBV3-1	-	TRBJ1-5	CASSQSARYNQPQHF	TGTGCCAGCAGCCAAAGTGCAAGGTATAATCAGCCCCAGCATTTT
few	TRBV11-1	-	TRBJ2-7	CAWSVIAGADEQYF	TGTGCCTGGAGTGTAATTGCGGGGGCCGACGAGCAGTACTTC
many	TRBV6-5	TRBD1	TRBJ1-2	CASRRDSNYGYTF	TGTGCCAGCAGACGGGACAGCAACTATGGCTACACCTTC
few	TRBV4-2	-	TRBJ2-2	CASSQGQYTGELFF	TGTGCCAGCAGCCAAGGACAGTACACCGGGGAGCTGTTTTTT
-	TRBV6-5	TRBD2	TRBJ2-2	CASSGLAGDSGELFF	TGTGCCAGCAGTGGACTAGCGGGAGATTCTGGGGAGCTGTTTTTT
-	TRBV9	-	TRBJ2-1	CASSVFDEQFF	TGTGCCAGCAGCGTGTTCGATGAGCAGTTCTTC
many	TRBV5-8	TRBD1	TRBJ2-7	CASSSPRGQNYEQYF	TGTGCCAGCAGCTCCCCGAGGGGACAGAATTACGAGCAGTACTTC
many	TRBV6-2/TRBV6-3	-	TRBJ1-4	CASSNRIPNEKLFF	TGTGCCAGCAGTAACCGAATTCCCAATGAAAAACTGTTTTTT
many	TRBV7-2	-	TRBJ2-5	CASSSGALFTGGGGETQYF	TGTGCCAGCAGCTCGGGGGCGTTATTTACAGGGGGGGGCGGGGAGACCCAGTACTTC
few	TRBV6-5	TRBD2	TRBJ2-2	CASSWTSSNTGELFF	TGTGCCAGCAGTTGGACTAGCAGCAACACCGGGGAGCTGTTTTTT
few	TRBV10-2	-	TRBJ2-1	CASSVSSYEQFF	TGCGCCAGCAGTGTTAGCAGCTATGAGCAGTTCTTC
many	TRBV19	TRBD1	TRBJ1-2	CASNGPWDRGPGDYGYTF	TGTGCCAGTAACGGTCCTTGGGACAGGGGGCCGGGTGACTATGGCTACACCTTC
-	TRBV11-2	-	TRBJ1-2	CASSLTGLKVGYTF	TGTGCCAGCAGCTTAACCGGCCTCAAGGTTGGCTACACCTTC
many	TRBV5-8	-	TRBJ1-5	CASSLVGHLNQPQHF	TGTGCCAGCAGCTTGGTGGGCCACTTAAATCAGCCCCAGCATTTT
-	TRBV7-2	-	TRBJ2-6	CASSSRQGTSGANVLTF	TGTGCCAGCAGCTCTAGGCAGGGGACTTCTGGGGCCAACGTCCTGACTTTC
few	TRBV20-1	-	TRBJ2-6	CSASVGGAGANVLTF	TGCAGTGCTAGCGTCGGGGGAGCCGGGGCCAACGTCCTGACTTTC